This TCR beta chain appears in the sequencing data of a study of T cell repertoires and HLA-DP antigens. Concerning this clone: Its antigen is as yet unknown.

Profiled with immunoSEQ multiplex PCR; TCRdb holds only in-frame clones, not every one. The data contain about 110,000 clones, 85% to 95% of them singletons. The CDR3 contains 11 residues. V lost 0 bases, J lost 5 bases, and 5 bases lay in between. Germline-derived CDR1 and CDR2 are DFQATT and SNEGSKA (reference sequence). The V call is TRBV20-1, the J call TRBJ2-7; no firm D call. The specimen sequenced was CD4+ T cells from PBMCs. The sequence was obtained from a woman younger than 35 in good health and CMV-seronegative. The CDR3 is CSARELNEQYF. DNA of the CDR3: TGCAGTGCTAGAGAACTAAACGAGCAGTACTTC.